The sequence of this T cell receptor (beta chain) was determined in a study of cytomegalovirus exposure and HLA in healthy donors. Overall study findings and caveats: Previous analysis showed most TCR beta V segments were productive about 90% or about 30% of the time. High sensitivity and specificity were reportedly achieved when the classifier diagnosed cytomegalovirus status. The study flagged some 170 TCR beta chains as cytomegalovirus-associated.

The PCR made use of 60 Vbeta and 13 Jbeta primers. Profiled with immunoSEQ multiplex PCR; TCRdb holds only in-frame clones, not every one. Counted here are some 120,000 clones, 60% to 80% occurring once; the ten biggest clones make up approximately 3.8%. In regard to this clone: As yet, its antigen is unknown.

CDR1 SGHRS and CDR2 YFSETQ come from the germline V gene. This CDR3 is built from 15 residues. The V gene end was trimmed by 0 bases and the J gene end by 5 bases; junction bases not matched to a gene: 6. The chain employs TRBV5-1 and TRBJ2-5; 8 bases align to TRBD2. The receptor's source is a young man in good health and CMV-seronegative. Input material: PBMCs. CDR3 in amino acids: CASSLGLAYFETQYF. CDR3 coding DNA: TGCGCCAGCAGCTTGGGACTAGCGTACTTCGAGACCCAGTACTTC.